These T cell receptor beta chains were read from a single sample in a study of T-cell reconstitution after alpha-beta-depleted transplantation in children. One entry per CDR3 protein, called by TCRdb with MiXCR from the PCR reads. This sample carries about 1,000,000 distinct CDR3 sequences, roughly 29% of them seen once, and the ten largest clones take more than 25%. The sequences come from PBMCs, mostly from graft donor cells, collected 360 days after TCRalphabeta/CD19-depleted stem cell transplant. The receptors were sampled from a boy younger than two who had a stem cell transplant for SCID, so the T cells may come from the graft donor. CDR3s leave out the opening cysteine and the closing phenylalanine or tryptophan.

v_call	j_call	cdr3_aa
TRBV4-1	TRBJ2-5	ASSQVDEETQY
TRBV5-1	TRBJ2-2	ASSLVAPGHTGELF
TRBV12-3/TRBV12-4	TRBJ1-1	ASSPAREAF
TRBV4-1	TRBJ1-1	ASSHEYRALNTEAF
TRBV20-1	TRBJ1-1	SAQTGKTEAF
TRBV5-5	TRBJ2-1	ASATTGGTYNEQF
TRBV4-2	TRBJ1-1	ASSQVFPRAEAF
TRBV12-3/TRBV12-4	TRBJ2-7	ASSRTGGASYEQY
TRBV20-1	TRBJ1-5	SASPDRQPQH
TRBV5-1	TRBJ2-3	ASSLGIGEGETDTQY
TRBV20-1	TRBJ2-3	SAGYNTDTQY
TRBV11-3	TRBJ1-1	ASSREAGTEAF
TRBV2	TRBJ2-7	ASRGGPPTGITYEQY
TRBV12-3/TRBV12-4	TRBJ2-3	ASSPDRDTQY
TRBV12-3/TRBV12-4	TRBJ2-1	ASSYGAGEGNEQF
TRBV7-8	TRBJ2-5	ASSQTGLAAQETQY